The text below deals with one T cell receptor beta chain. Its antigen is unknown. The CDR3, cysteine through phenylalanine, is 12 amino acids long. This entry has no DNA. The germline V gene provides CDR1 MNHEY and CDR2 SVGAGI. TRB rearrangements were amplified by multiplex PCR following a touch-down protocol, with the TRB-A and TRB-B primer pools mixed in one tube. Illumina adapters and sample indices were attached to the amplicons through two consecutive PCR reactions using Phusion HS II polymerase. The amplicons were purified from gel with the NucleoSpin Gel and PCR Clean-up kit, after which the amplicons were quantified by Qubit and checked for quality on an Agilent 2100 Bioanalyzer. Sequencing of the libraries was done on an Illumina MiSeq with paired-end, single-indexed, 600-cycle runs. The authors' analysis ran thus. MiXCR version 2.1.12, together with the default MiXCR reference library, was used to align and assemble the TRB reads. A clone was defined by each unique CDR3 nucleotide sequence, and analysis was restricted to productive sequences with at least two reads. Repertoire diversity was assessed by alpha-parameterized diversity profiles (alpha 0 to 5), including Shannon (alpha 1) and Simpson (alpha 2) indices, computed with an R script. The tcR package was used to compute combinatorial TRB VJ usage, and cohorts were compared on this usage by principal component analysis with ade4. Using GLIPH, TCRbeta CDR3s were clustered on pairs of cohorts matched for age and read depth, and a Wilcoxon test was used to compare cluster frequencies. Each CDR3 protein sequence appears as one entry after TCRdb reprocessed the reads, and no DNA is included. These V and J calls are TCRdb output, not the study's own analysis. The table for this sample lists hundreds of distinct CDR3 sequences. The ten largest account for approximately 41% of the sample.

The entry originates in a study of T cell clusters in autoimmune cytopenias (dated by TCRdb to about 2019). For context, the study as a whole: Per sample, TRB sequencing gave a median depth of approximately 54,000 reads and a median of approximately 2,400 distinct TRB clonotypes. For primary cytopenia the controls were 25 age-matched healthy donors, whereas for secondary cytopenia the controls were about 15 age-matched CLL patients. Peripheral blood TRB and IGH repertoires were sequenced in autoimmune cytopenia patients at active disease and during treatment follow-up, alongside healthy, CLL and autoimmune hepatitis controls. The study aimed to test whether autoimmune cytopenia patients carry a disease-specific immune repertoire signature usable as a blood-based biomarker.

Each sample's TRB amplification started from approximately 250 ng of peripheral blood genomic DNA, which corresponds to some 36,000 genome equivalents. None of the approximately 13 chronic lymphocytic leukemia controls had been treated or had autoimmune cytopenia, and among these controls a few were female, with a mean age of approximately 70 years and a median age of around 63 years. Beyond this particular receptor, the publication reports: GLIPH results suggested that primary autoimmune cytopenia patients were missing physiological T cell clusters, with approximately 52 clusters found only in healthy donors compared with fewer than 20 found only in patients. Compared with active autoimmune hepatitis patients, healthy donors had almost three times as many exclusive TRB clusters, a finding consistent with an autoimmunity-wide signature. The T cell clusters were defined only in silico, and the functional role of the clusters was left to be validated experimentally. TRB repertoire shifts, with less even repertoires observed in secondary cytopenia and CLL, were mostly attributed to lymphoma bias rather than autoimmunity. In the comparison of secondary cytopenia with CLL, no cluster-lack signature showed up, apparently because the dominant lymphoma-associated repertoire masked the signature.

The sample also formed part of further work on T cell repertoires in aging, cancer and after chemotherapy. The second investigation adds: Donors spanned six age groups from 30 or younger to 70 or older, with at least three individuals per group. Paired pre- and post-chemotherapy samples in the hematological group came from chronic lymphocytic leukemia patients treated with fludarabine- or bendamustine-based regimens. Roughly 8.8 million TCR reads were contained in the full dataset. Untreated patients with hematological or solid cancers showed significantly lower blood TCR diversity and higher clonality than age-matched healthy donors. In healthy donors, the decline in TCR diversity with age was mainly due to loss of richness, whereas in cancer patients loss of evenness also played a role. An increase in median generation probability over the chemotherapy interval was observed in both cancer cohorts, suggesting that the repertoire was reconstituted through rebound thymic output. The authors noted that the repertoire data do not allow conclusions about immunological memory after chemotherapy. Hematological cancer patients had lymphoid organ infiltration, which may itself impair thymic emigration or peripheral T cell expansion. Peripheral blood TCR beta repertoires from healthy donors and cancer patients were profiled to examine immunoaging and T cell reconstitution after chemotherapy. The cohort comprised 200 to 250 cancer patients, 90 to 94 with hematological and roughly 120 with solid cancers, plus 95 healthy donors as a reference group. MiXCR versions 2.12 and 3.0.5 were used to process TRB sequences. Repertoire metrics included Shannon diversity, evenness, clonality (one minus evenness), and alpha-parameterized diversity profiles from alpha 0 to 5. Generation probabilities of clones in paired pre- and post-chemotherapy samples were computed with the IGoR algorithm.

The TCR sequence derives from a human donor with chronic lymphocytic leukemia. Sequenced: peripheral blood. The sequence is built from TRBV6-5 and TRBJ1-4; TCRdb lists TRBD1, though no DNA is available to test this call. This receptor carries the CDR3 CASSFRVEKLFF.